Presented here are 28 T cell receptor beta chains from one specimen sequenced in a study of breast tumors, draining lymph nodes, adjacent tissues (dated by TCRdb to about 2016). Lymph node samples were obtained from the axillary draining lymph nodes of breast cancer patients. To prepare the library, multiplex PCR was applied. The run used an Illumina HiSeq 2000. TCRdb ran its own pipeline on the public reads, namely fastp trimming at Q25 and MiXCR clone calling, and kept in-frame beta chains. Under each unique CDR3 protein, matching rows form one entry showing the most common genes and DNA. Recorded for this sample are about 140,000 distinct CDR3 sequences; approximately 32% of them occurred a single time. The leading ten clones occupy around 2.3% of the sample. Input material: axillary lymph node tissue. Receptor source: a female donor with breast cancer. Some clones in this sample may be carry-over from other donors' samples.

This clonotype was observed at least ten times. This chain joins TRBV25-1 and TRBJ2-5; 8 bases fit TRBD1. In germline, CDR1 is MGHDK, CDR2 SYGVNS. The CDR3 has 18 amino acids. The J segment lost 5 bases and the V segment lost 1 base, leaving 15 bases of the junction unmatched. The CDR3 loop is CASSELIGGRGRVETQYF. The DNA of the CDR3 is TGTGCCAGCAGTGAATTGATAGGAGGCAGGGGGCGTGTGGAGACCCAGTACTTC.

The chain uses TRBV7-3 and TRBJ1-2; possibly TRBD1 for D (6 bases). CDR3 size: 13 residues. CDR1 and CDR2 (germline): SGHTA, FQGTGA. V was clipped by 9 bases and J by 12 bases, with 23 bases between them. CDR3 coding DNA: TGTGCCAGTAGCCGGACAGTCTCCGGAGGAAACACCTTC. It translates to CASSRTVSGGNTF.

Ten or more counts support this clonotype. CDR3 amino acids: CASSQTGGLADTQYF. The CDR3 nucleotides are TGTGCCAGCAGCCAAACAGGGGGCCTCGCAGATACGCAGTATTTT. This chain joins TRBV4-2 and TRBJ2-3; 9 bases line up with TRBD1. There are 15 residues in the CDR3. The germline gives CDR1 LGHNA, CDR2 YNFKEQ. V shed 2 bases and J 4 bases; nucleotides not matched to a gene: 4.

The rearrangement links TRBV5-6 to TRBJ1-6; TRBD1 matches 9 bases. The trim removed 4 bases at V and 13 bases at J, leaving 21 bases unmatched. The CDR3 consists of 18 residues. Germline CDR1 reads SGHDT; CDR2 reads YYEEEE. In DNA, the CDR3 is TGTGCCAGCAGCGTAGGACAGGGGAGCTCGAGTAACGGTTTGCCCCTCCACTTT. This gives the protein CASSVGQGSSSNGLPLHF.

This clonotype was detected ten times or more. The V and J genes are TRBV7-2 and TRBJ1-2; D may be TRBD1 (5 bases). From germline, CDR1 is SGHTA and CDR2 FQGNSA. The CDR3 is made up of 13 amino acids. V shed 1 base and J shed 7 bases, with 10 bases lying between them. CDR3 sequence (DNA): TGTGCCAGCAGCTTAGGGACACTACTTGGCTACACCTTC. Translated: CASSLGTLLGYTF.

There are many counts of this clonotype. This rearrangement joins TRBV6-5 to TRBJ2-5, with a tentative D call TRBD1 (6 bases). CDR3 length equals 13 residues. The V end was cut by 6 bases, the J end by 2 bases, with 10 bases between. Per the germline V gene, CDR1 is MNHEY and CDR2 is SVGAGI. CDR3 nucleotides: TGTGCCAGCAGGAGGGGGAAACAAGAGACCCAGTACTTC. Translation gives CASRRGKQETQYF.

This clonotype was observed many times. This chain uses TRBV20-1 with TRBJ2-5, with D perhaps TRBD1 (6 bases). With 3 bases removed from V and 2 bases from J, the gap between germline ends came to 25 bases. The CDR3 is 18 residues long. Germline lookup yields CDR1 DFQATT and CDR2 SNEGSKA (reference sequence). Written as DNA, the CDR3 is TGCAGTGCTAGCCGCACCCGTCGGACAGCAACCGTTCAAGAGACCCAGTACTTC. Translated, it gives CSASRTRRTATVQETQYF.

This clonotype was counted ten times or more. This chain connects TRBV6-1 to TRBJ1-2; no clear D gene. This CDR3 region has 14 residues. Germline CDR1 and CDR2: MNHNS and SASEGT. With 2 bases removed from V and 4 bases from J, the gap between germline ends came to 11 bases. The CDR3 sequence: CASSEYDGAYGYTF. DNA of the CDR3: TGTGCCAGCAGTGAATATGACGGAGCCTATGGCTACACCTTC.

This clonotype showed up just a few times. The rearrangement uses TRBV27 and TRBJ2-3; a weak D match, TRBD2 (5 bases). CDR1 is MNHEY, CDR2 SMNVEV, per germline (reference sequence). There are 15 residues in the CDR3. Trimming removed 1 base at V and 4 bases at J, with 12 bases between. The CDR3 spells CASSLFPGMADTQYF. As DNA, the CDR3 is TGTGCCAGCAGTTTATTTCCGGGAATGGCAGATACGCAGTATTTT.

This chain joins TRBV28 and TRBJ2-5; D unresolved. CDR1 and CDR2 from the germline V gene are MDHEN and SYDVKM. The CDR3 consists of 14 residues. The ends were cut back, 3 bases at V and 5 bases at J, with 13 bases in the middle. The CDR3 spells CASSLTRVGETQYF. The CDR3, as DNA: TGTGCCAGCAGTTTGACTCGTGTCGGGGAGACCCAGTACTTC.

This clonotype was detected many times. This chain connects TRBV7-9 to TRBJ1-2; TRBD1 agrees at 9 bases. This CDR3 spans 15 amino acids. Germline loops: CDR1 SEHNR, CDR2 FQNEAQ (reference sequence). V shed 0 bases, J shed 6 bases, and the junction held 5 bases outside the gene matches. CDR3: CASSLAGTGLNGYTF. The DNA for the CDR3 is TGTGCCAGCAGCTTAGCCGGGACAGGGTTGAATGGCTACACCTTC.

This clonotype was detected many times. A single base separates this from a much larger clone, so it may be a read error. In DNA form, the CDR3 reads TGCAGTGCCACGGACGGACTAGCGGGGGCACAAGAGACCCAGTACTTC. Translation gives CSATDGLAGAQETQYF. This chain joins TRBV20-1 and TRBJ2-5, with TRBD2 matching over 13 bases. V was pared by 6 bases and J by 2 bases, with 9 bases of the junction left unmatched. The CDR3 has 16 residues. Germline V gene lookup returns CDR1 DFQATT and CDR2 SNEGSKA (reference sequence).

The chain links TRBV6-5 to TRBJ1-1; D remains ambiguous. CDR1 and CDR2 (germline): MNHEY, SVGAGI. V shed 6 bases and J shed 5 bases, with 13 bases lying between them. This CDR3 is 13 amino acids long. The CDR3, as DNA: TGTGCCAGCAGCAATTATCAGTGGACTGAAGCTTTCTTT. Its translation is CASSNYQWTEAFF.

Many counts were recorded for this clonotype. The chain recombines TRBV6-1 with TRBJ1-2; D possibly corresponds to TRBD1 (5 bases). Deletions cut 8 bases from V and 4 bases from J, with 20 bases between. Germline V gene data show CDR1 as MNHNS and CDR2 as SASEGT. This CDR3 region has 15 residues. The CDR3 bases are TGTGCCAGCTTGGACATCGGATTCCTTTTCTATGGCTACACCTTC. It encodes CASLDIGFLFYGYTF.

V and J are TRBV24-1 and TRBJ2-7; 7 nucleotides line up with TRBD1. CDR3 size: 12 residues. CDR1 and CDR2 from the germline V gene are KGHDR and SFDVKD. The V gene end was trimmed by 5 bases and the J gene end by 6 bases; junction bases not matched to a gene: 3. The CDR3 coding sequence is TGTGCCACCAGTGCAAACAGGGGCGAGCAGTACTTC. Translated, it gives CATSANRGEQYF.

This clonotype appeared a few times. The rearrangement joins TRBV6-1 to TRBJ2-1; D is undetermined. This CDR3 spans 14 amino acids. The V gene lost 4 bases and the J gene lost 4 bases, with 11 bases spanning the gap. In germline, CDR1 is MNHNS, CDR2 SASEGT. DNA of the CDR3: TGTGCCAGCAGTGGGCTTTTATATTACAATGAGCAGTTCTTC. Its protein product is CASSGLLYYNEQFF.

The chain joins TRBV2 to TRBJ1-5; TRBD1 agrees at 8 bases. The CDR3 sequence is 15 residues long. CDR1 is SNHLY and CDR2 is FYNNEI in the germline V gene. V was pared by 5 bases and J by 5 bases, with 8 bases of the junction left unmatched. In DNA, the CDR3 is TGTGCCAGCAGTTTGGGACAGGAGGGGGATCAGCCCCAGCATTTT. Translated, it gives CASSLGQEGDQPQHF.

CDR3 DNA: TGTGCCACCAGTGCGGCGGGAGTAACGTTCTTC. It codes for CATSAAGVTFF. The V and J genes are TRBV24-1 and TRBJ2-1, with 7 bases identical to TRBD2. Germline V lookup: CDR1 KGHDR, CDR2 SFDVKD. Trimming cost V 5 bases and J 15 bases; bases outside gene matches: 6. The CDR3 totals 11 residues.

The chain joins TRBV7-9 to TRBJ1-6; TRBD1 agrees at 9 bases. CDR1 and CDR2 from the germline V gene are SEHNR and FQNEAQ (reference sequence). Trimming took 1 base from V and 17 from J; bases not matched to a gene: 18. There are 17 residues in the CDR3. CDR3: CASSLDRDREGRREVHF. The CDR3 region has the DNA TGTGCCAGCAGCTTAGACCGGGACAGGGAGGGAAGAAGAGAGGTCCACTTT.

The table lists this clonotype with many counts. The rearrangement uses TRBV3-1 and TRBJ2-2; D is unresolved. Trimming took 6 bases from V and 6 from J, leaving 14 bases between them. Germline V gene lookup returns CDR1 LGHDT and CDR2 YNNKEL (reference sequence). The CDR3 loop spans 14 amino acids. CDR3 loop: CASRPSDSSGELFF. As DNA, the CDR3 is TGTGCCAGCAGACCCTCCGACTCCTCCGGGGAGCTGTTTTTT.

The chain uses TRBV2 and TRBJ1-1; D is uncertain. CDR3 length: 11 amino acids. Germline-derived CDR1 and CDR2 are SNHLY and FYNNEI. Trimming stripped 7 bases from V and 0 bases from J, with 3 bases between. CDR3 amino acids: CASTVNTEAFF. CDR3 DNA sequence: TGTGCCAGCACGGTGAACACTGAAGCTTTCTTT. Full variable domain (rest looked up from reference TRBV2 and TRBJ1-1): EPEVTQTPSHQVTQMGQEVILRCVPISNHLYFYWYRQILGQKVEFLVSFYNNEISEKSEIFDDQFSVERPDGSNFTLKIRSTKLEDSAMYFCASTVNTEAFFGQGTRLTVV.

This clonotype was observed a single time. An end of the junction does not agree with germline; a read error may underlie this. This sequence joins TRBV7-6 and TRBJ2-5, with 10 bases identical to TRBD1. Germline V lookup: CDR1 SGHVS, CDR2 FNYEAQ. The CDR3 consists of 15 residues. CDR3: CAGSLGQGEVETQYF. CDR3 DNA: TGTGCCGGCAGCCTCGGACAGGGGGAGGTAGAGACCCAATACTTC.

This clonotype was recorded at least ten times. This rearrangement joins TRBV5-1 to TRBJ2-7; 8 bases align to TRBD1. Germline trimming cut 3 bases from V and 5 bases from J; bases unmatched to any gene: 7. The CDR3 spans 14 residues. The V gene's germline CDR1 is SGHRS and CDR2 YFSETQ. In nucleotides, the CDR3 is TGCGCCAGCAGCTCCTCGGACAGGGACCACGAGCAGTACTTC. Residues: CASSSSDRDHEQYF.

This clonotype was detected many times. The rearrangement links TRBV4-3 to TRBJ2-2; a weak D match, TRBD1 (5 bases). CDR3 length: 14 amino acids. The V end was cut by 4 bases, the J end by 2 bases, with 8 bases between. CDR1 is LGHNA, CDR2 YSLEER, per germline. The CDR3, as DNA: TGCGCCAGCAGCCTACAGGAAAACACCGGGGAGCTGTTTTTT. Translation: CASSLQENTGELFF.

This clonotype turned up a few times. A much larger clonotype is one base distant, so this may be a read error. The CDR3 sequence is CASSLVLGGRETQHF. CDR3 nucleotides: TGTGCCAGCAGCTTAGTCCTGGGGGGCCGAGAGACCCAGCACTTC. The rearrangement uses TRBV7-9 and TRBJ2-5, with D tentatively TRBD1 or TRBD2 (6 bases each). The CDR3 is 15 residues long. Per germline, CDR1 SEHNR and CDR2 FQNEAQ (reference sequence).

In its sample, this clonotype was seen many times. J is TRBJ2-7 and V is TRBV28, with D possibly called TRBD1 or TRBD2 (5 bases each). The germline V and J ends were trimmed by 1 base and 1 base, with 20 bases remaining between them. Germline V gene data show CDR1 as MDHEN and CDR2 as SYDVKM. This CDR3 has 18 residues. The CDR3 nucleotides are TGTGCCAGCAGTTTATTCCTTGGGGACCCAACGGGATCCTACGAGCAGTACTTC. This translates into CASSLFLGDPTGSYEQYF.

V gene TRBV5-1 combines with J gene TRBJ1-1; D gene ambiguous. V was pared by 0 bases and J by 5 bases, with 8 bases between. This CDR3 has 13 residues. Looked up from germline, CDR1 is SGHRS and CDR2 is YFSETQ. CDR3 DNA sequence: TGCGCCAGCAGCTTGGTAACACTGACTGAAGCTTTCTTT. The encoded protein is CASSLVTLTEAFF. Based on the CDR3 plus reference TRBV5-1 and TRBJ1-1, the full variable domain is KAGVTQTPRYLIKTRGQQVTLSCSPISGHRSVSWYQQTPGQGLQFLFEYFSETQRNKGNFPGRFSGRQFSNSRSEMNVSTLELGDSALYLCASSLVTLTEAFFGQGTRLTVV.

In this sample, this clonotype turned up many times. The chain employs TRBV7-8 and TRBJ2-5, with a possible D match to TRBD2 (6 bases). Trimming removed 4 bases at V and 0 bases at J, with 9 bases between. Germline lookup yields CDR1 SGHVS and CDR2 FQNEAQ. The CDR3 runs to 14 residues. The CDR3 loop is CASSSRDYQETQYF. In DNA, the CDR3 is TGTGCCAGCAGCTCACGGGACTACCAAGAGACCCAGTACTTC.